Given below is one T cell receptor (beta chain) in context. The data were obtained in a study of blood T cell repertoires in COVID-19. Across the whole study: Samples of COVID-19 (acute and convalescent) were obtained from the United States, Italy and Spain.

Between the trimmed V and J ends, which lost 0 bases and 16 bases, there was a span of 14 bases. From germline, CDR1 is SGHTS and CDR2 YDEGEE. The CDR3 has 12 residues. In the original processing: Reference gene primers were amplified, and this amplification served to estimate nucleated cell counts. The table came from immunoSEQ multiplex PCR; TCRdb's copy has only in-frame clones and leaves some out. For V, J and clone size, that table is used; D and trimming come from the DNA. This table holds around 200,000 clones, around 88% found once. The chain couples TRBV5-8 to TRBJ1-5; D remains unclear. The source material was peripheral blood. The receptor's source is a middle-aged man with active or convalescent COVID-19. The CDR3 DNA sequence: TGTGCCAGCAGCTTGGTATCTTGGCGGGAACATTTT. Residues: CASSLVSWREHF.